The clone carrying this TCR beta chain has a single count. The antigen is undetermined. A read error may explain this, as a much larger clone is one base away. The CDR3 does not close with the conserved phenylalanine or tryptophan, likely indicating a read error. RNA transcripts yielded amplified TCR beta CDR3 regions. HTBI primers served in a first-round RT-PCR, which a second-round multiplex PCR followed. From the multiplex PCR reads, TCRdb called clonotypes with MiXCR, one entry per CDR3 protein. The sample yields about 590,000 distinct CDR3 sequences, 35% to 45% seen once. A diagnosis was made from clinical symptoms together with serum thyroxine, TRAb, thyroid ultrasound and orbital computed tomography. This sample is part of a study of Graves' ophthalmopathy and Graves' hyperthyroidism. Overall study context: Hyperthyroidism is called stable when no ophthalmopathy develops within 18 months of follow-up. Broader study findings: Among thyroid clonotypes expanded above 0.001 frequency, most also appeared in blood.

V was cut by 3 bases and J by 4 bases, with 9 bases left in between. The CDR3 contains 13 residues. The sequenced sample was peripheral blood or thyroid tissue (not recorded which). The V gene is TRBV12-3 or TRBV12-4, the J gene TRBJ1-2, with D hard to call. The clonotype comes from an adult man with Graves' hyperthyroidism. The CDR3 DNA is TGTGCCAGCAGTTTGGAACAGCTCTATGGCTACACCATC. Its protein is CASSLEQLYGYTI.